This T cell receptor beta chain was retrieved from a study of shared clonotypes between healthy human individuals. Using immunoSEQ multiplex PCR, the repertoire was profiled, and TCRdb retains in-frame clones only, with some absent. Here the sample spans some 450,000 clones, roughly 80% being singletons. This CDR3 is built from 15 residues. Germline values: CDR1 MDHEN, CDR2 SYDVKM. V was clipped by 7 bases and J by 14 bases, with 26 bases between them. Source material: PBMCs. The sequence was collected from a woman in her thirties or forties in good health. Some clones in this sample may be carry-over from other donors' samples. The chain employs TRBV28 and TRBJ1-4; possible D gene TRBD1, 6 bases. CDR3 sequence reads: CASTPHGGQGFLLFF. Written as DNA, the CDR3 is TGTGCCAGCACCCCACACGGCGGGCAGGGGTTCTTGCTGTTTTTT.